These T cell receptor beta chains were read from a single sample in a study of blood T cells in healthy people across ages. TCRdb re-called the 5' RACE reads with MiXCR, one entry per CDR3 protein. The sample carries approximately 1.5 million distinct CDR3 sequences, 35% to 45% recorded once. The sequenced sample was blood. These TCRs come from a woman younger than 35 in good health. Each CDR3 is given with its conserved first and last residue. Fields, in order: D gene, V gene, J gene, clone size, CDR3 protein, CDR3 DNA. D genes are given only for firm matches. Clone size appears in some rows only: once, few, many, or a class for an expanded clone.

D: TRBD2
V: TRBV27
J: TRBJ2-7
size: few
CDR3: CASSPLAGVNEQYF
DNA: TGTGCCAGCAGTCCCCTAGCGGGGGTAAACGAGCAGTACTTC

D: .
V: TRBV10-3
J: TRBJ1-2
size: .
CDR3: CAISDRFGYGYTF
DNA: TGTGCCATCAGTGATCGGTTTGGGTATGGCTACACCTTC

D: .
V: TRBV10-3
J: TRBJ1-6
size: few
CDR3: CATQDGSSYNSPLHF
DNA: TGTGCCACCCAGGACGGGAGCTCCTATAATTCACCCCTCCACTTT

D: .
V: TRBV25-1
J: TRBJ2-1
size: .
CDR3: CASSGDRVLRGLAINEQFF
DNA: TGTGCCAGCAGTGGGGACAGGGTACTTCGGGGACTAGCGATCAATGAGCAGTTCTTC

D: TRBD1
V: TRBV12-3/TRBV12-4
J: TRBJ1-2
size: few
CDR3: CASSFRDRGYYTF
DNA: TGTGCCAGCAGTTTTCGGGACAGGGGATATTACACCTTC

D: TRBD2
V: TRBV7-3
J: TRBJ2-2
size: few
CDR3: CASSLFGEGTGELFF
DNA: TGTGCCAGCAGCTTATTTGGGGAGGGCACCGGGGAGCTGTTTTTT

D: .
V: TRBV12-3/TRBV12-4
J: TRBJ2-1
size: .
CDR3: CASSLPPPYNEQFF
DNA: TGTGCCAGCAGTTTACCGCCGCCTTACAATGAGCAGTTCTTC

D: .
V: TRBV28
J: TRBJ2-2
size: few
CDR3: CASSKEGLFTGELFF
DNA: TGTGCCAGCAGCAAAGAGGGATTGTTCACCGGGGAGCTGTTTTTT

D: .
V: TRBV7-6
J: TRBJ2-1
size: .
CDR3: CASSLELGGTTYEQFF
DNA: TGTGCCAGCAGCTTAGAGCTCGGCGGGACGACCTACGAGCAGTTCTTC

D: .
V: TRBV12-3/TRBV12-4
J: TRBJ1-4
size: .
CDR3: CASSLQGPEKLFF
DNA: TGTGCCAGCAGTTTGCAGGGACCTGAAAAACTGTTTTTT

D: .
V: TRBV6-5
J: TRBJ2-1
size: few
CDR3: CASSSALLGNEQFF
DNA: TGTGCCAGCAGTTCAGCGCTGCTTGGCAATGAGCAGTTCTTC

D: .
V: TRBV6-5
J: TRBJ1-5
size: few
CDR3: CASSYSVPLGNNQPQHF
DNA: TGTGCCAGCAGTTACTCAGTACCCCTAGGGAACAATCAGCCCCAGCATTTT

D: .
V: TRBV20-1
J: TRBJ1-4
size: .
CDR3: CSEFQGFGKNEKLFF
DNA: TGCAGTGAGTTCCAGGGTTTTGGGAAGAATGAAAAACTGTTTTTT

D: .
V: TRBV10-3
J: TRBJ2-5
size: .
CDR3: CAVSGTKETQYF
DNA: TGTGCCGTCTCCGGGACAAAAGAGACCCAGTACTTC